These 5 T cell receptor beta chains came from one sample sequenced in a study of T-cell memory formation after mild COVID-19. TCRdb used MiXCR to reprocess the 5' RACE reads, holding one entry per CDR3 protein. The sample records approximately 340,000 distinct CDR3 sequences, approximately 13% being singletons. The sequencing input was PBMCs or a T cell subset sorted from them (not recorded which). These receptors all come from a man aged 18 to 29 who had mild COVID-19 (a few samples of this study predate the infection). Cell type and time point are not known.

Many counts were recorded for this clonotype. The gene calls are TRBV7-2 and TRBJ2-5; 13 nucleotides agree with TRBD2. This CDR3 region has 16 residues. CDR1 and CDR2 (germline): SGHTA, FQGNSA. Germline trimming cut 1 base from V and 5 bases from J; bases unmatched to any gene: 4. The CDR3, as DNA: TGTGCCAGCAGCTTAGAACTAGCGGGGGGGCAGGAGACCCAGTACTTC. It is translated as CASSLELAGGQETQYF.

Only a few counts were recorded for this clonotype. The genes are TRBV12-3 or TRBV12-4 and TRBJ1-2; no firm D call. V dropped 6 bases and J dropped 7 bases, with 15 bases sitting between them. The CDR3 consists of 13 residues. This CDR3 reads CASRAVGSGGYTF. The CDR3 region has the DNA TGTGCCAGCAGGGCAGTAGGGTCCGGTGGCTACACCTTC.

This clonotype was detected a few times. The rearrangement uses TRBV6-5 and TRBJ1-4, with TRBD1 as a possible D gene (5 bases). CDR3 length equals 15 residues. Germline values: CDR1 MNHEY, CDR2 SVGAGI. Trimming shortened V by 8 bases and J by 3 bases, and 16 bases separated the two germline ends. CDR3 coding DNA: TGTGCCAGCTCTCGATCGGGGGATTCTAATGAAAAACTGTTTTTT. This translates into CASSRSGDSNEKLFF.

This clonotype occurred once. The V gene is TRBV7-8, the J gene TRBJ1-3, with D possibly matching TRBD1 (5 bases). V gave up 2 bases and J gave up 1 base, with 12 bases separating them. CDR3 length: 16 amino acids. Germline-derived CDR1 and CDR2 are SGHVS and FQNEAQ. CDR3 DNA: TGTGCCAGCAGCTTAAATGGGGGGAAGTCTGGAAACACCATATATTTT. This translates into CASSLNGGKSGNTIYF. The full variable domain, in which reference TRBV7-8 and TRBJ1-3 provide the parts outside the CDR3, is GAGVSQSPRYKVAKRGQDVALRCDPISGHVSLFWYQQALGQGPEFLTYFQNEAQLDKSGLPSDRFFAERPEGSVSTLKIQRTQQEDSAVYLCASSLNGGKSGNTIYFGEGSWLTVV.

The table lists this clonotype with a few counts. This CDR3 reads CASSFAREEYGYTF. Here the CDR3 DNA reads TGTGCCAGCAGCTTTGCCAGGGAGGAATATGGCTACACCTTC. The V call is TRBV7-2, the J call TRBJ1-2; D might be TRBD1 (5 bases). The CDR3 has 14 residues. Germline V gives CDR1 SGHTA, CDR2 FQGNSA. V lost 3 bases and J 5 bases, leaving 13 bases between the germline ends.